This is a list of T cell receptor beta chains from one sample in a study of identical twins. TCRdb passed the 5' RACE reads through MiXCR, listing each CDR3 protein once. The sample yields just under 550,000 distinct CDR3 sequences, nearly 15% seen once. This sample was also put to use in a study of yellow fever vaccine responses in identical twins.

Input material: CD4+ T cells sorted from blood. The origin of the receptors is a woman aged 18-29 years in good health. Each CDR3 is given with its conserved first and last residue. The order of the fields is D gene, V gene, CDR3 length, clone size, J gene, CDR3 protein, CDR3 DNA. D genes are given only for firm matches. Size is omitted from some rows. Given values are once, few, many or a class for expanded clones.

>.|TRBV7-9|15|.|TRBJ1-1
CASSLSGTVDTEAFF
TGTGCCAGCAGCTTGAGTGGTACGGTGGACACTGAAGCTTTCTTT
>TRBD1|TRBV24-1|14|few|TRBJ1-2
CATSEPGQGHGYTF
TGTGCCACCAGTGAACCGGGACAGGGGCATGGCTACACCTTC
>TRBD1|TRBV2|13|.|TRBJ1-6
CASSEQGESPLHF
TGTGCCAGCAGTGAACAGGGGGAATCACCCCTCCACTTT
>.|TRBV19|15|few|TRBJ2-1
CATTLATSSYNEQFF
TGTGCCACTACCCTAGCGACTAGCTCCTACAATGAGCAGTTCTTC
>.|TRBV29-1|12|many|TRBJ2-7
CSVRRGSREQYF
TGCAGCGTGCGGAGGGGATCTCGGGAGCAGTACTTC
>TRBD1|TRBV5-1|16|.|TRBJ2-3
CASSLGGTVAMGTQYF
TGCGCCAGCAGCTTGGGGGGGACAGTCGCGATGGGTACGCAGTATTTT
>.|TRBV5-1|14|few|TRBJ2-1
CASSLIPRDNEQFF
TGCGCCAGCAGCTTAATCCCTAGGGACAATGAGCAGTTCTTC
>TRBD1|TRBV5-6|18|.|TRBJ1-5
CASSPDRGPFTCNQPQHF
TGTGCCAGCAGCCCGGACAGGGGGCCATTCACTTGCAATCAGCCCCAGCATTTT
>.|TRBV6-6|13|.|TRBJ1-2
CASTHSDDYGYTF
TGTGCCAGCACACACTCAGACGACTATGGCTACACCTTC
>TRBD1|TRBV11-2|13|many|TRBJ2-1
CAIRDRGWDEQFF
TGTGCCATCCGAGACAGGGGGTGGGATGAGCAGTTCTTC
>TRBD2|TRBV10-3|17|few|TRBJ2-3
CAISESEAGGSRDTQYF
TGTGCCATCAGTGAGTCGGAAGCGGGGGGATCCCGAGATACGCAGTATTTT
>TRBD1|TRBV28|17|.|TRBJ2-5
CASSLVKDRGNGETQYF
TGTGCCAGCAGTTTAGTCAAGGACAGGGGAAATGGGGAGACCCAGTACTTC
>.|TRBV9|11|.|TRBJ2-7
CASFAVGEQYF
TGTGCCAGCTTCGCCGTCGGCGAGCAGTACTTC
>TRBD1|TRBV7-8|13|few|TRBJ1-1
CASSAGQGREAFF
TGTGCCAGCAGCGCTGGACAGGGACGTGAAGCTTTCTTT
>TRBD1|TRBV6-1|15|.|TRBJ1-5
CASSTRTGGNQPQHF
TGTGCCAGCAGTACCAGGACAGGAGGCAATCAGCCCCAGCATTTT
>.|TRBV12-3/TRBV12-4|13|.|TRBJ2-7
CASSLNYLYEQYF
TGTGCCAGCAGTTTAAACTACCTCTACGAGCAGTACTTC
>TRBD2|TRBV6-1|16|.|TRBJ2-5
CASSPVVAGGLETQYF
TGTGCCAGCAGCCCCGTGGTAGCGGGGGGGCTCGAGACCCAGTACTTC
>TRBD2|TRBV7-9|16|few|TRBJ2-3
CASSVGLAGVADTQYF
TGTGCCAGCTCAGTAGGGCTAGCGGGAGTCGCAGATACGCAGTATTTT
>.|TRBV3-1|14|.|TRBJ1-2
CASSQGDGTYGYTF
TGTGCCAGCAGCCAAGGGGACGGGACCTATGGCTACACCTTC
>TRBD1|TRBV12-3/TRBV12-4|13|few|TRBJ2-7
CASSKQGIYEQYF
TGTGCCAGCAGCAAACAGGGGATCTACGAGCAGTACTTC
>.|TRBV20-1|12|many|TRBJ2-1
CSAILDGDEQFF
TGCAGTGCTATACTCGACGGGGATGAGCAGTTCTTC
>.|TRBV2|14|.|TRBJ2-1
CASSPYDGYNEQFF
TGTGCCAGCAGCCCATATGACGGCTACAATGAGCAGTTCTTC
>.|TRBV24-1|16|.|TRBJ2-6
CATSDSRVLGANVLTF
TGTGCCACCAGTGATTCCAGGGTGTTAGGGGCCAACGTCCTGACTTTC
>TRBD2|TRBV29-1|13|.|TRBJ2-1
CSVVQRESNEQFF
TGCAGCGTTGTACAGCGGGAGAGTAATGAGCAGTTCTTC
>.|TRBV5-8|14|few|TRBJ2-5
CASSWGSVQETQYF
TGTGCCAGCAGCTGGGGGTCAGTTCAAGAGACCCAGTACTTC
>TRBD1|TRBV6-1|16|few|TRBJ1-5
CASSDQGQGSNQPQHF
TGTGCCAGCAGTGACCAGGGACAGGGAAGCAATCAGCCCCAGCATTTT
>.|TRBV4-2|14|.|TRBJ1-2
CASSQDQEGYGYTF
TGTGCCAGCAGCCAAGACCAGGAAGGCTATGGCTACACCTTC
>.|TRBV20-1|15|few|TRBJ2-1
CSAPSQGASYNEQFF
TGCAGTGCCCCCTCGCAGGGTGCGTCCTACAATGAGCAGTTCTTC
>.|TRBV3-1|15|.|TRBJ2-1
CASSRSGGGHGEQFF
TGTGCCAGCAGCCGTTCAGGGGGGGGGCATGGTGAGCAGTTCTTC
>.|TRBV5-1|15|.|TRBJ2-1
CASSSAGQTYNEQFF
TGCGCCAGCAGTTCCGCGGGACAGACCTACAATGAGCAGTTCTTC
>.|TRBV12-3/TRBV12-4|17|.|TRBJ2-6
CASSFLPQGSGANVLTF
TGTGCCAGCAGTTTTTTACCCCAGGGCTCTGGGGCCAACGTCCTGACTTTC
>.|TRBV7-8|14|.|TRBJ2-3
CASSPTSFTDTQYF
TGTGCCAGCAGCCCGACTAGTTTTACAGATACGCAGTATTTT
>.|TRBV5-1|16|.|TRBJ2-2
CASSLMSGADTGELFF
TGCGCCAGCAGCTTGATGTCAGGGGCGGACACCGGGGAGCTGTTTTTT
>.|TRBV12-3/TRBV12-4|16|.|TRBJ1-1
CASSTRLIQASTEAFF
TGTGCCAGCAGCACTAGACTGATACAGGCTTCCACTGAAGCTTTCTTT
>.|TRBV20-1|13|.|TRBJ2-3
CSAREVGTDTQYF
TGCAGTGCTAGAGAAGTAGGCACAGATACGCAGTATTTT
>.|TRBV4-2|14|few|TRBJ1-6
CASSQLQNNSPLHF
TGTGCCAGCAGCCAATTGCAGAATAATTCACCCCTCCACTTT
>.|TRBV9|15|few|TRBJ1-1
CASSVGGVLNTEAFF
TGTGCCAGCAGCGTAGGTGGAGTCCTGAACACTGAAGCTTTCTTT
>.|TRBV5-1|14|many|TRBJ2-3
CASSPRGAGDTQYF
TGCGCCAGCAGCCCCCGGGGGGCAGGGGATACGCAGTATTTT
>.|TRBV7-8|13|.|TRBJ1-4
CASFGRDPEKLFF
TGTGCCAGCTTCGGCAGGGACCCTGAAAAACTGTTTTTT
>TRBD2|TRBV12-3/TRBV12-4|12|few|TRBJ2-7
CASSFAGDEQYF
TGTGCCAGCAGTTTTGCGGGGGACGAGCAGTACTTC
>.|TRBV7-3|17|.|TRBJ2-2
CASSSAPLGGSAGELFF
TGTGCCAGCAGCTCAGCCCCCTTGGGAGGAAGTGCCGGGGAGCTGTTTTTT
>TRBD2|TRBV5-1|14|.|TRBJ2-5
CASRGTSDSTTQYF
TGCGCCAGCAGGGGGACTAGCGACTCCACGACCCAGTACTTC
>TRBD2|TRBV3-1|20|.|TRBJ2-3
CASSQVGSWGQTSGRHTQYF
TGTGCCAGCAGCCAAGTCGGGAGTTGGGGACAGACTAGCGGGAGGCATACGCAGTATTTT
>TRBD2|TRBV12-5|16|.|TRBJ2-1
CASGLGPTSGSYEQFF
TGTGCTAGTGGTTTGGGTCCAACTAGCGGGAGCTATGAGCAGTTCTTC
>.|TRBV6-1|16|few|TRBJ1-1
CASSEGVGTRDTEAFF
TGTGCCAGCAGTGAAGGGGTAGGGACCAGGGACACTGAAGCTTTCTTT
>TRBD2|TRBV11-2|14|few|TRBJ2-1
CASSFGGGYNEQFF
TGTGCCAGCAGCTTTGGGGGGGGCTACAATGAGCAGTTCTTC
>.|TRBV10-1|17|few|TRBJ2-6
CASSDRGLGSGANVLTF
TGCGCCAGCAGTGACCGGGGCCTGGGCTCTGGGGCCAACGTCCTGACTTTC
>.|TRBV7-9|16|few|TRBJ2-3
CASSYNRGGATDTQYF
TGTGCCAGCAGTTACAACAGGGGAGGCGCGACAGATACGCAGTATTTT
>.|TRBV28|14|.|TRBJ2-5
CASSNPGTQETQYF
TGTGCCAGCAGCAACCCTGGCACCCAAGAGACCCAGTACTTC
>.|TRBV25-1|12|.|TRBJ1-4
CASRDKQEKLFF
TGTGCCAGCAGGGATAAACAGGAAAAACTGTTTTTT
>TRBD2|TRBV7-9|13|few|TRBJ2-1
CASSPGTTNEQFF
TGTGCCAGCAGCCCAGGGACTACGAATGAGCAGTTCTTC
>.|TRBV11-2|14|few|TRBJ2-5
CASSLRTSQETQYF
TGTGCCAGCAGCCTCCGGACAAGTCAAGAGACCCAGTACTTC
>.|TRBV28|15|many|TRBJ2-4
CASSSQTVAKNIQYF
TGTGCCAGCAGTTCCCAGACAGTAGCCAAAAACATTCAGTACTTC
>.|TRBV7-2|14|.|TRBJ2-7
CASSLFRRDYEQYF
TGTGCCAGCAGCTTATTCCGCAGGGACTACGAGCAGTACTTC
>.|TRBV28|13|.|TRBJ2-7
CASTSPLGSEQYF
TGTGCCAGCACTTCCCCATTGGGGTCCGAGCAGTACTTC
>.|TRBV7-9|14|.|TRBJ2-1
CASRIGGGKDEQFF
TGTGCCAGCAGGATAGGGGGGGGCAAGGATGAGCAGTTCTTC
>.|TRBV3-1|15|.|TRBJ2-2
CASSQERARGGELFF
TGTGCCAGCAGCCAAGAACGGGCCAGGGGCGGGGAGCTGTTTTTT
>TRBD2|TRBV25-1|16|few|TRBJ2-1
CASSNPLAGNYNEQFF
TGTGCCAGCAGTAACCCACTAGCGGGAAATTACAATGAGCAGTTCTTC
>.|TRBV7-9|13|once|TRBJ1-2
CASSPGQGSGYTF
TGTGCCAGCAGCCCTGGGCAGGGCAGTGGCTACACCTTC
>.|TRBV5-1|15|.|TRBJ2-5
CASSLEGGKLETQYF
TGCGCCAGCAGCTTGGAGGGGGGGAAGTTGGAGACCCAGTACTTC